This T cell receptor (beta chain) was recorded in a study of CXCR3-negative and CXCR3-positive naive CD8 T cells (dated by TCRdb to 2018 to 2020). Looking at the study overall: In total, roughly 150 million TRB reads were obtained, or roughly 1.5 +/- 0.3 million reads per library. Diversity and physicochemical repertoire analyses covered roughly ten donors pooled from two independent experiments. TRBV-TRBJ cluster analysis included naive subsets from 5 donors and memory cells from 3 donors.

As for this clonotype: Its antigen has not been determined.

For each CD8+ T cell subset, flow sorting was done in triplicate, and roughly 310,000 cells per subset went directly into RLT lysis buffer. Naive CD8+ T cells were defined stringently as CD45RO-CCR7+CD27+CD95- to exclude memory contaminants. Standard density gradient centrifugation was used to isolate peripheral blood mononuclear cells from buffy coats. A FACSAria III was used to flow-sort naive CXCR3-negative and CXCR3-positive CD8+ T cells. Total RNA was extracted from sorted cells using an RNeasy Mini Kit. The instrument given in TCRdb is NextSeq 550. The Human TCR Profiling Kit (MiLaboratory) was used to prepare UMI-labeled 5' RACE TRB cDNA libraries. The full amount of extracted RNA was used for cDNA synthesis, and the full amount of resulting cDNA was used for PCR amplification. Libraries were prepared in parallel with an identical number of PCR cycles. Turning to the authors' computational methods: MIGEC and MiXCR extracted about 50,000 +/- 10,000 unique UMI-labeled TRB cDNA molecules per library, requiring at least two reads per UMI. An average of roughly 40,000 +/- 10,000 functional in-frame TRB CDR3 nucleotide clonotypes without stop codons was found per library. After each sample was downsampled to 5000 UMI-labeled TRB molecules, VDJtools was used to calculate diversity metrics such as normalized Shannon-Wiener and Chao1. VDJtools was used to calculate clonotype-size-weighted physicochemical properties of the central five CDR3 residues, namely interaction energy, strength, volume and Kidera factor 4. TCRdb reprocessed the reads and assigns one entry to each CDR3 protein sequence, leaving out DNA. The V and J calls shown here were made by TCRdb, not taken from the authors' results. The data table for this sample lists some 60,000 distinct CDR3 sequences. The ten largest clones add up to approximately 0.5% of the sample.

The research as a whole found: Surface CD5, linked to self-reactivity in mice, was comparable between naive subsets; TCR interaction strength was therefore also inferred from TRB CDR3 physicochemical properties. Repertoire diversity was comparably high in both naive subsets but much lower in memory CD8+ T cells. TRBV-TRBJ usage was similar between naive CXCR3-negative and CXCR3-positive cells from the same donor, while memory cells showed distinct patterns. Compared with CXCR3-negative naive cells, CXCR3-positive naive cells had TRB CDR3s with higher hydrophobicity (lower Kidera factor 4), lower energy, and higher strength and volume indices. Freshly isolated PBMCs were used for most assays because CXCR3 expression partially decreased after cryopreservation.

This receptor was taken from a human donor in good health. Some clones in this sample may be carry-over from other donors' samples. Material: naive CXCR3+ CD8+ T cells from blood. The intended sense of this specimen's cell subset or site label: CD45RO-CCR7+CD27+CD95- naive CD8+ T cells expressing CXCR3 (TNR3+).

Here the CDR3 is given as CASSQGLRSNTEAFF. The chain uses TRBV14 and TRBJ1-1. Its CDR3 holds 15 amino acids, cysteine through phenylalanine. No nucleotide data were recorded. Sequences SGHDN (CDR1) and FVKESK (CDR2) are obtained from the germline V gene.